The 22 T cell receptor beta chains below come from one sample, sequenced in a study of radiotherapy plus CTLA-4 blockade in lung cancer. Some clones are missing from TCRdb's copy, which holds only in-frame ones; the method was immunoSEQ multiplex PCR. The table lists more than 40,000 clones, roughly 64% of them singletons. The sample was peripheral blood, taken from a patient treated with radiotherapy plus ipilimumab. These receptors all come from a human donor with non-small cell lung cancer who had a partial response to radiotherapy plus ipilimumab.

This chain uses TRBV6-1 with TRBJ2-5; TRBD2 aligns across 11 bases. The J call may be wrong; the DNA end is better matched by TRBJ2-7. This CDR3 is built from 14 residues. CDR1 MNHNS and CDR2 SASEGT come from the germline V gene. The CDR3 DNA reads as TGTGCCAGCAGTGTGGGACTAGCGGTTCCCGAGCAGTACTTC. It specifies CASSVGLAVPEQYF.

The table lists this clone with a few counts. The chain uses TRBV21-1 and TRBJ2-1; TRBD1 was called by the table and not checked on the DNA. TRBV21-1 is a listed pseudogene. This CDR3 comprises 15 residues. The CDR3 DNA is TGTGCCAGCAGCAAGGTAGGGGATTGCTACAATGAGCAGTTCTTC. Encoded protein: CASSKVGDCYNEQFF.

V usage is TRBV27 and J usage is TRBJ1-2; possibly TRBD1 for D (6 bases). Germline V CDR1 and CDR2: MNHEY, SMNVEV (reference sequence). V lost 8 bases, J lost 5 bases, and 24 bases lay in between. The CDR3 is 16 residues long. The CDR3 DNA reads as TGTGCCAGCGGGGTAGTTGGGGGGGGGCGCTATTATGGCTACACCTTC. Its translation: CASGVVGGGRYYGYTF.

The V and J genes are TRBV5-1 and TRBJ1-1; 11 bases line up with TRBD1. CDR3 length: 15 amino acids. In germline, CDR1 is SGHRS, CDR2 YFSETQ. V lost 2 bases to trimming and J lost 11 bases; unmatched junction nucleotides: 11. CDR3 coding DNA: TGCGCCAGCAGCTTCTACCGAGGGACAGGGGGGAAGGCTTTCTTT. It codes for CASSFYRGTGGKAFF. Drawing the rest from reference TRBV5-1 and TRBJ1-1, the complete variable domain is KAGVTQTPRYLIKTRGQQVTLSCSPISGHRSVSWYQQTPGQGLQFLFEYFSETQRNKGNFPGRFSGRQFSNSRSEMNVSTLELGDSALYLCASSFYRGTGGKAFFGQGTRLTVV.

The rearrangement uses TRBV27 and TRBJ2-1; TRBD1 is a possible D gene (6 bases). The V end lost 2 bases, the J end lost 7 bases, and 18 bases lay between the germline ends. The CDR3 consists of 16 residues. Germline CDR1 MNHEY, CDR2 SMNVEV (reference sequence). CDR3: CASSLLSGLGGNEQFF. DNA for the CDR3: TGTGCCAGCAGTTTACTATCGGGATTAGGGGGAAATGAGCAGTTCTTC.

CDR3 nucleotides: TGTGCCAGCAGCCCCAGGGGGCCCACTGAAGCTTTCTTT. Translated: CASSPRGPTEAFF. The chain employs TRBV14 and TRBJ1-1; 8 bases are shared with TRBD1. The V gene's germline CDR1 is SGHDN and CDR2 FVKESK. The CDR3 extends over 13 amino acids. V shed 4 bases and J 4 bases; nucleotides not matched to a gene: 2.

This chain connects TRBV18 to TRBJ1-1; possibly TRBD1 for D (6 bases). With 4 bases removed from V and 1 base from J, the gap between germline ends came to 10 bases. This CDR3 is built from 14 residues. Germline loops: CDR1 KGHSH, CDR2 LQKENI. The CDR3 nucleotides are TGTGCCAGCTCACGGCTACAGGGGAACACTGAAGCTTTCTTT. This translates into CASSRLQGNTEAFF.

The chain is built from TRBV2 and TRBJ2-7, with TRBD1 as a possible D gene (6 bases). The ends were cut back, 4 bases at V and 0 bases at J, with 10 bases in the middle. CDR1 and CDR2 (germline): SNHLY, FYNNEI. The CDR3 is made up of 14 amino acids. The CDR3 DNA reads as TGTGCCAGCAGTGGACAGGCATTCTCCTACGAGCAGTACTTC. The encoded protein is CASSGQAFSYEQYF.

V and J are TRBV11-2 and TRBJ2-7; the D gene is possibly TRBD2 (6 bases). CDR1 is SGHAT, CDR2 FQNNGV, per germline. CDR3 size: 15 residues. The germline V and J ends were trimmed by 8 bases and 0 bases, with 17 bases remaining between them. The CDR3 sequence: CASSGGTSRSYEQYF. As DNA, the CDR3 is TGTGCCAGCTCCGGTGGGACTTCCCGCTCCTACGAGCAGTACTTC.

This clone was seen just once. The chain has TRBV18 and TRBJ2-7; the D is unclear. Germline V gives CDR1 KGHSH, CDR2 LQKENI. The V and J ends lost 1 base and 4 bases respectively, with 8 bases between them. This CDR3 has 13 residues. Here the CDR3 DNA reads TGTGCCAGCTCACCACAAGCGATATACGAGCAGTACTTC. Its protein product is CASSPQAIYEQYF.

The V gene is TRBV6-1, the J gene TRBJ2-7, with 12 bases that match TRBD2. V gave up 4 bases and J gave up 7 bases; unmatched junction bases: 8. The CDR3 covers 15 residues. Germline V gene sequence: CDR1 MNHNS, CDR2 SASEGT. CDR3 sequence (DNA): TGTGCCAGCAGTGCGCCTAGCGGGGGGGCCGAAGAGCAGTACTTC. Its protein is CASSAPSGGAEEQYF.

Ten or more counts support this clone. The CDR3 protein is CASSFGQGLADTQYF. The CDR3, as DNA: TGCGCCAGCAGCTTCGGCCAGGGGTTAGCAGATACGCAGTATTTT. The rearrangement links TRBV5-1 to TRBJ2-3; D is perhaps TRBD1 (6 bases). This CDR3 is built from 15 residues. The germline V gene has CDR1 SGHRS and CDR2 YFSETQ. V lost 2 bases to trimming and J lost 4 bases, with 14 bases between them.

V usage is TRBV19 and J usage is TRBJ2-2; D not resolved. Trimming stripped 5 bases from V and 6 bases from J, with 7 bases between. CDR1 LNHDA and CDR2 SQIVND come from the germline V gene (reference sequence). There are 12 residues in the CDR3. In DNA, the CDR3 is TGTGCCAGTAGTCGGGTGGCCGGGGAGCTGTTTTTT. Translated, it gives CASSRVAGELFF.

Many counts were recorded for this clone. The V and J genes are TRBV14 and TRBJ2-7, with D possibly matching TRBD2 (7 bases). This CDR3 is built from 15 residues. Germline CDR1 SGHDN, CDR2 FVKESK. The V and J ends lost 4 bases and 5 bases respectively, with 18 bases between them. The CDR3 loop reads CASSLTAGAQNEQYF. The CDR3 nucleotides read TGTGCCAGCAGCCTAACCGCGGGGGCACAGAACGAGCAGTACTTC. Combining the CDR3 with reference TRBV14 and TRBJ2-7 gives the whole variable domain EAGVTQFPSHSVIEKGQTVTLRCDPISGHDNLYWYRRVMGKEIKFLLHFVKESKQDESGMPNNRFLAERTGGTYSTLKVQPAELEDSGVYFCASSLTAGAQNEQYFGPGTRLTVT.

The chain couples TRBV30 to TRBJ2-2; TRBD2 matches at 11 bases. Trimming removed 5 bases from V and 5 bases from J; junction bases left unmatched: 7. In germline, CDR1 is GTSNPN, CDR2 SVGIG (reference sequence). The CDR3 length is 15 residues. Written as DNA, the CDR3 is TGTGCCTGGTTTAGCGGGGGGGCGGGGACCGGGGAGCTGTTTTTT. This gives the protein CAWFSGGAGTGELFF.

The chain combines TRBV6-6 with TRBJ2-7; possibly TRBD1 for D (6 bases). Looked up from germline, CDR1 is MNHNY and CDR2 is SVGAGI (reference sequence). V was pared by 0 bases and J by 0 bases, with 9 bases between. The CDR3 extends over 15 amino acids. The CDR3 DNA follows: TGTGCCAGCAGTTACTCCCGGGACATCTCCTACGAGCAGTACTTC. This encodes CASSYSRDISYEQYF.

CDR3 sequence: CASSFSVGELFF. The DNA for the CDR3 is TGTGCCAGCAGCTTCAGTGTCGGGGAGCTGTTTTTT. This chain uses TRBV7-2 with TRBJ2-2; D call uncertain. V lost 3 bases, J lost 7 bases, and 6 bases lay in between. The CDR3 totals 12 residues. Germline CDR1 reads SGHTA; CDR2 reads FQGNSA.

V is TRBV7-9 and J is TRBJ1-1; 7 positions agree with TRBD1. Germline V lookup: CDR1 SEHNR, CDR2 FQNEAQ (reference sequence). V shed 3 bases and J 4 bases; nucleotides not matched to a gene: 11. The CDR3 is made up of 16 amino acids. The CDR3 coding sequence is TGTGCCAGCAGCTTTATCACAGGGGCGAAGAGCACTGAAGCTTTCTTT. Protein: CASSFITGAKSTEAFF.

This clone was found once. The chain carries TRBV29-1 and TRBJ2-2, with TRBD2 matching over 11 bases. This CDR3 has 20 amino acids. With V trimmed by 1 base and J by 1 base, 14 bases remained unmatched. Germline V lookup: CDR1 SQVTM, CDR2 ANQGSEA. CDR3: CSVEGFDGTSGGRNTGELFF. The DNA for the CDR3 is TGCAGCGTTGAAGGCTTCGACGGGACTAGCGGTGGGCGGAACACCGGGGAGCTGTTTTTT.

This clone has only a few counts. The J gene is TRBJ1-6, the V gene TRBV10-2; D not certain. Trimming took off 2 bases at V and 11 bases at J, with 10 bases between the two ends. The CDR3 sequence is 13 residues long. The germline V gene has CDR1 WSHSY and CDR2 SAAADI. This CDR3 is CASSELEVAPLHF. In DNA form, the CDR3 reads TGCGCCAGCAGTGAGCTGGAGGTAGCACCCCTCCACTTT.

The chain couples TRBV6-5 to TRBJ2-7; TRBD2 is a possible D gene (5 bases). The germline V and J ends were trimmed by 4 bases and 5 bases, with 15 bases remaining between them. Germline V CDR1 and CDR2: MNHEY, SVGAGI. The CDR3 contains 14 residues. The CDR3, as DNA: TGTGCCAGCAGTTCCCGAGGGAGACGACACGAGCAGTACTTC. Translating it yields CASSSRGRRHEQYF.

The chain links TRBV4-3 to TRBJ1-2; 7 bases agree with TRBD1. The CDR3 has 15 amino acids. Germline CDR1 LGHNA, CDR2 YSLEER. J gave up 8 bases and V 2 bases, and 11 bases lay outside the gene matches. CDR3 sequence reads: CASSQTRTGPSGYTF. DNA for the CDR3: TGCGCCAGCAGCCAAACTAGGACAGGCCCTAGCGGCTACACCTTC.